The 15 T cell receptor beta chains given below trace back to one sample, sequenced in a study of T cell changes during pregnancy in multiple sclerosis. Profiled with immunoSEQ multiplex PCR; TCRdb holds only in-frame clones, not every one. Seen here are more than 65,000 clones, about 91% observed once, and the top ten hold about 2.1%. This sample comprised peripheral blood, obtained in the first trimester of pregnancy. The source is a female donor with multiple sclerosis, enrolled in a pregnancy study.

The J gene is TRBJ1-1, the V gene TRBV5-1; maybe TRBD1 (6 bases). The germline V gene encodes CDR1 SGHRS and CDR2 YFSETQ. Trimming stripped 8 bases from V and 0 bases from J, with 11 bases between. This CDR3 has 13 residues. The CDR3 is CASVGTLNTEAFF. The CDR3 DNA reads TGCGCCAGTGTAGGGACATTGAACACTGAAGCTTTCTTT.

The chain links TRBV6-1 to TRBJ1-5, with D perhaps TRBD1 (5 bases). Trimming removed 2 bases from V and 4 bases from J, with 9 bases in between. The CDR3 totals 14 residues. Germline assignment: CDR1 MNHNS and CDR2 SASEGT. The CDR3 is CASSERGKNQPQHF. The CDR3 coding sequence is TGTGCCAGCAGTGAACGGGGGAAGAATCAGCCCCAGCATTTT.

The chain carries TRBV5-1 and TRBJ1-6; no firm D call. Trimming shortened V by 4 bases and J by 10 bases, and 12 bases separated the two germline ends. The CDR3 sequence is 13 residues long. Germline V CDR1 and CDR2: SGHRS, YFSETQ. CDR3 coding DNA: TGCGCCAGCAGCCGAGCGATAGACTCACCCCTCCACTTT. It specifies CASSRAIDSPLHF. Full variable domain (remainder filled in from reference TRBV5-1 and TRBJ1-6): KAGVTQTPRYLIKTRGQQVTLSCSPISGHRSVSWYQQTPGQGLQFLFEYFSETQRNKGNFPGRFSGRQFSNSRSEMNVSTLELGDSALYLCASSRAIDSPLHFGNGTRLTVT.

V and J are TRBV6-4 and TRBJ1-1; the D is unclear. V was trimmed by 4 bases and J by 0 bases, leaving 6 bases between them. CDR3 length: 13 residues. CDR1 is MRHNA, CDR2 SNTAGT, per germline. DNA for the CDR3: TGTGCCAGCAGTGTTGAGGTGAACACTGAAGCTTTCTTT. Its translation is CASSVEVNTEAFF.

DNA of the CDR3: TGTGCCAGCAGCCAGGGCGAGGCTTACTACAATGAGCAGTTCTTC. It yields the protein CASSQGEAYYNEQFF. This chain connects TRBV5-5 to TRBJ2-1; weak D call: TRBD1 (5 bases). Trimming cost V 4 bases and J 3 bases, with 14 bases left between them. CDR3 length: 15 amino acids. Germline-derived CDR1 and CDR2 are SGHKS and YYEKEE (reference sequence).

The V and J genes are TRBV15 and TRBJ2-5; 9 bases map to TRBD2. The CDR3 has 15 amino acids. Germline trimming cut 5 bases from V and 0 bases from J; bases unmatched to any gene: 4. Germline V lookup: CDR1 LNHNV, CDR2 YYDKDF (reference sequence). The CDR3 is CATSFRLADQETQYF. The CDR3 region has the DNA TGTGCCACCAGCTTCCGACTAGCGGACCAAGAGACCCAGTACTTC.

The chain recombines TRBV5-1 with TRBJ1-1; unclear D gene. V lost 4 bases and J 3 bases, leaving 10 bases between the germline ends. The CDR3 length is 13 residues. Germline-derived CDR1 and CDR2 are SGHRS and YFSETQ. The CDR3 sequence is CASSPLRDTEAFF. The CDR3 DNA is TGCGCCAGCAGCCCTCTGAGGGACACTGAAGCTTTCTTT. Full variable domain (outside the CDR3, taken from reference TRBV5-1 and TRBJ1-1): KAGVTQTPRYLIKTRGQQVTLSCSPISGHRSVSWYQQTPGQGLQFLFEYFSETQRNKGNFPGRFSGRQFSNSRSEMNVSTLELGDSALYLCASSPLRDTEAFFGQGTRLTVV.

In this sample, this clone turned up once. V usage is TRBV27 and J usage is TRBJ2-7, with a tentative D call TRBD1 (5 bases). Trimming took off 3 bases at V and 7 bases at J, with 19 bases between the two ends. The CDR3 loop spans 15 amino acids. From germline, CDR1 is MNHEY and CDR2 SMNVEV (reference sequence). The CDR3 sequence: CASSFRAGWGLEQYF. The CDR3 DNA reads TGTGCCAGCAGTTTTAGGGCAGGATGGGGCTTGGAGCAGTACTTC.

The genes are TRBV29-1 and TRBJ1-1; no reliable D call. CDR1 is SQVTM, CDR2 ANQGSEA, per germline. The CDR3 sequence is 11 residues long. Deletions cut 4 bases from V and 1 base from J, with 4 bases between. This chain's CDR3 is CSVGRNTEAFF. The CDR3 DNA is TGCAGCGTTGGCAGGAACACTGAAGCTTTCTTT.

The V call is TRBV18, the J call TRBJ2-5, with 8 nucleotides matching TRBD1. The CDR3 runs 16 residues. Germline assignment: CDR1 KGHSH and CDR2 LQKENI. The junction had 13 bases not matched to a gene; V was cut back by 5 bases and J by 5 bases. The DNA of the CDR3 is TGTGCCAGCTCATCACTATCCGGACAGGGACGGGAGACCCAGTACTTC. Amino acids: CASSSLSGQGRETQYF.

This chain uses TRBV28 with TRBJ2-3, with TRBD1 matching over 7 bases. Germline-derived CDR1 and CDR2 are MDHEN and SYDVKM. The CDR3 contains 13 residues. Trimming cost V 8 bases and J 3 bases; bases outside gene matches: 5. CDR3 nucleotides: TGTGCCAGCGAAACAGGGGCGACAGATACGCAGTATTTT. It specifies CASETGATDTQYF. Looking up the rest from reference TRBV28 and TRBJ2-3 gives the full variable domain: DVKVTQSSRYLVKRTGEKVFLECVQDMDHENMFWYRQDPGLGLRLIYFSYDVKMKEKGDIPEGYSVSREKKERFSLILESASTNQTSMYLCASETGATDTQYFGPGTRLTVL.

This clone has only one observation. The chain joins TRBV28 to TRBJ1-3; no firm D call. Germline CDR1 is MDHEN and CDR2 is SYDVKM. This CDR3 is 15 amino acids long. V lost 5 bases to trimming and J lost 4 bases, with 15 bases between them. As DNA, the CDR3 is TGTGCCAGCAGTCCACCCCGGGAGCTCGGAAACACCATATATTTT. Translating gives CASSPPRELGNTIYF.

J is TRBJ2-3 and V is TRBV25-1, with D unclear. In germline, CDR1 is MGHDK, CDR2 SYGVNS. The CDR3 is 11 amino acids. Between the trimmed V and J ends, which lost 6 bases and 4 bases, there was a span of 5 bases. The CDR3 sequence: CASRRADTQYF. The CDR3 DNA reads TGTGCCAGCAGACGGGCAGATACGCAGTATTTT.

The chain is built from TRBV6-6 and TRBJ2-7; D is possibly TRBD2 (5 bases). The CDR3 is made up of 11 amino acids. V lost 6 bases, J lost 12 bases, and 15 bases lay in between. CDR1 is MNHNY, CDR2 SVGAGI, per germline (reference sequence). Here the CDR3 reads CASSPGYLPYF. Written as DNA, the CDR3 is TGTGCCAGCAGCCCGGGATACCTTCCGTACTTC.

V is TRBV27 and J is TRBJ2-3; 7 bases align to TRBD2. Trimming cost V 6 bases and J 7 bases; bases outside gene matches: 10. The CDR3 is made up of 14 amino acids. In germline, CDR1 is MNHEY, CDR2 SMNVEV (reference sequence). The CDR3 is CASSSPGRPNTQYF. The CDR3 nucleotides are TGTGCCAGCAGCTCTCCCGGGAGGCCGAATACGCAGTATTTT.